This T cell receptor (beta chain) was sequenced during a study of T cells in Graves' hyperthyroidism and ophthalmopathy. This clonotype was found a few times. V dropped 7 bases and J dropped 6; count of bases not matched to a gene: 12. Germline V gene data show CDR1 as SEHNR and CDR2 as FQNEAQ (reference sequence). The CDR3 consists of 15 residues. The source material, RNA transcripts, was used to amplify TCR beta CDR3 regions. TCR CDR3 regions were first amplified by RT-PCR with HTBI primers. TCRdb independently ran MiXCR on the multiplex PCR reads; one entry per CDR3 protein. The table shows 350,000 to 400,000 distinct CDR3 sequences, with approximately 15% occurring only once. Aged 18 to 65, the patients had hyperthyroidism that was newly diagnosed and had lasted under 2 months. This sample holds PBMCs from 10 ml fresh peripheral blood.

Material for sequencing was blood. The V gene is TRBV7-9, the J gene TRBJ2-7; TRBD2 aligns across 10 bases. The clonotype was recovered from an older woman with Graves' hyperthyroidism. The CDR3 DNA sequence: TGTGCCAGCACCCTCCTAGCGGGAGCTCCTCGCGAGCAGTACTTC. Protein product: CASTLLAGAPREQYF.